These 24 T cell receptor beta chains share one sample of origin, sequenced in a study of blood T cell repertoires in COVID-19. Sequencing used immunoSEQ multiplex PCR; TCRdb keeps in-frame clones, though not all of them. The data contain about 330,000 clones, roughly 90% of them singletons. Source material: peripheral blood. Receptor source: a man aged 18 to 30 who had recovered from COVID-19.

The chain recombines TRBV6-5 with TRBJ1-6; 7 bases fit TRBD1. The CDR3 has 14 amino acids. Germline values: CDR1 MNHEY, CDR2 SVGAGI. J gave up 7 bases and V 4 bases, and 4 bases lay outside the gene matches. Here the CDR3 DNA reads TGTGCCAGCAGTTGGACAGGTCCGAATTCACCCCTCCACTTT. It specifies CASSWTGPNSPLHF.

J is TRBJ2-7 and V is TRBV5-1; 10 bases line up with TRBD2. V lost 5 bases and J lost 0; bases outside the gene matches: 5. The CDR3 runs to 15 residues. Germline V gives CDR1 SGHRS, CDR2 YFSETQ. Written as DNA, the CDR3 is TGCGCCAGCAGTAATAGCGGGGGGATCTCCTACGAGCAGTACTTC. Residues: CASSNSGGISYEQYF.

The gene calls are TRBV30 and TRBJ1-1, with unresolved D. V lost 4 bases and J lost 4, with 10 bases in between. CDR1 is GTSNPN and CDR2 is SVGIG in the germline V gene (reference sequence). The length of the CDR3 is 12 residues. CDR3 in amino acids: CAWTLPFTEAFF. In nucleotides, the CDR3 is TGTGCCTGGACCCTTCCTTTCACTGAAGCTTTCTTT. The complete variable domain, with remaining parts taken from reference TRBV30 and TRBJ1-1, reads SQTIHQWPATLVQPVGSPLSLECTVEGTSNPNLYWYRQAAGRGLQLLFYSVGIGQISSEVPQNLSASRPQDRQFILSSKKLLLSDSGFYLCAWTLPFTEAFFGQGTRLTVV.

The chain has TRBV7-2 and TRBJ2-7, with a weak D call TRBD1 (6 bases). V shed 7 bases and J shed 3 bases, with 16 bases lying between them. Germline assignment: CDR1 SGHTA and CDR2 FQGNSA. The CDR3 has 14 residues. The CDR3 loop is CASTPGAESYEQYF. For the CDR3, the DNA is TGTGCCAGCACTCCAGGGGCGGAAAGCTACGAGCAGTACTTC.

The V call is TRBV4-2, the J call TRBJ1-5; D uncertain. The CDR3 sequence is 14 residues long. Per germline, CDR1 LGHNA and CDR2 YNFKEQ. Trimming stripped 0 bases from V and 5 bases from J, with 8 bases between. CDR3: CASSQDERYQPQHF. The DNA for the CDR3 is TGTGCCAGCAGCCAAGATGAGAGGTATCAGCCCCAGCATTTT.

CDR3 in amino acids: CASSTLSGGYEQFF. The CDR3 coding sequence is TGTGCCAGCAGCACCCTCTCGGGGGGATATGAGCAGTTCTTC. This chain links TRBV7-9 with TRBJ2-1; 7 nucleotides match TRBD2. The CDR3 is 14 residues long. Losses at the gene ends were 5 bases for V and 8 bases for J; bases not matched to a gene: 9. The germline V gene encodes CDR1 SEHNR and CDR2 FQNEAQ (reference sequence).

J is TRBJ2-7 and V is TRBV11-2; D is unclear. The CDR3 runs to 11 residues. Trimming pared 4 bases from V and 7 bases from J, leaving 8 bases between. Germline values: CDR1 SGHAT, CDR2 FQNNGV. CDR3 sequence reads: CASSSYEEQYF. Written as DNA, the CDR3 is TGTGCCAGCAGCTCCTACGAGGAGCAGTACTTC.

V gene TRBV18 combines with J gene TRBJ2-2; possibly TRBD1 for D (6 bases). CDR3 size: 15 residues. V was shortened by 4 bases and J by 2 bases, with 11 bases between the two germline ends. Germline assignment: CDR1 KGHSH and CDR2 LQKENI. The chain's CDR3 is CASSLQGLNTGELFF. The CDR3 nucleotides are TGTGCCAGCTCACTACAGGGCCTTAACACCGGGGAGCTGTTTTTT.

V usage is TRBV18 and J usage is TRBJ1-4; 10 positions match TRBD1. The V gene end was trimmed by 3 bases and the J gene end by 5 bases; junction bases not matched to a gene: 3. CDR3 length equals 15 residues. CDR1 and CDR2 from the germline V gene are KGHSH and LQKENI. DNA of the CDR3: TGTGCCAGCTCACCTCCGGGACAGGGGAATGAAAAACTGTTTTTT. This sequence encodes CASSPPGQGNEKLFF.

The rearrangement joins TRBV25-1 to TRBJ2-2, with D maybe TRBD2 (5 bases). V lost 0 bases to trimming and J lost 8 bases, with 7 bases between them. The CDR3 has 13 amino acids. Germline-derived CDR1 and CDR2 are MGHDK and SYGVNS. Written as DNA, the CDR3 is TGTGCCAGCAGTGAATATCCGGGGGGGGAGCTGTTTTTT. It encodes CASSEYPGGELFF.

J is TRBJ1-2 and V is TRBV27, with 7 bases identical to TRBD1. Per the germline V gene, CDR1 is MNHEY and CDR2 is SMNVEV (reference sequence). This CDR3 region has 15 residues. The trim removed 3 bases at V and 5 bases at J, leaving 9 bases unmatched. This CDR3 reads CASSFQTGLGYGYTF. CDR3 DNA: TGTGCCAGCAGTTTCCAGACAGGGCTGGGGTATGGCTACACCTTC.

This clone was seen a handful of times. The J gene is TRBJ2-2, the V gene TRBV10-2; TRBD2 agrees at 12 bases. Germline V CDR1 and CDR2: WSHSY, SAAADI. V shed 4 bases and J 3 bases; nucleotides not matched to a gene: 6. This CDR3 has 17 amino acids. CDR3 DNA: TGCGCCAGCAGTGGACTAGCGGGAGAGCGGGACACCGGGGAGCTGTTTTTT. This encodes CASSGLAGERDTGELFF.

The V gene is TRBV7-6, the J gene TRBJ1-6; no reliable D call. The CDR3 loop spans 14 amino acids. Germline-derived CDR1 and CDR2 are SGHVS and FNYEAQ. V was pared by 2 bases and J by 10 bases, with 12 bases between. CDR3 sequence reads: CASSLLSLESPLHF. Written as DNA, the CDR3 is TGTGCCAGCAGCTTACTTAGCTTAGAATCACCCCTCCACTTT.

This chain connects TRBV13 to TRBJ2-1; 8 nucleotides agree with TRBD2. CDR3 length: 13 amino acids. Germline loops: CDR1 PRHDT, CDR2 FYEKMQ (reference sequence). J gave up 9 bases and V 4 bases, and 5 bases lay outside the gene matches. The CDR3, as DNA: TGTGCCAGCAGCTCCAGCGGGGGTAGTGAGCAGTTCTTC. This codes for CASSSSGGSEQFF.

The chain uses TRBV27 and TRBJ1-2; 7 bases are shared with TRBD1. Germline trimming cut 5 bases from V and 0 bases from J; bases unmatched to any gene: 6. Germline values: CDR1 MNHEY, CDR2 SMNVEV (reference sequence). The CDR3 extends over 15 amino acids. The CDR3 DNA is TGTGCCAGCAGTCCCGGGACAGAGGCTAACTATGGCTACACCTTC. Its protein product is CASSPGTEANYGYTF.

The CDR3, as DNA: TGTGCCAGCAGCTATGACAGGGGACAAGAGACCCAGTACTTC. Amino acid sequence: CASSYDRGQETQYF. This chain uses TRBV6-5 with TRBJ2-5; 8 bases fit TRBD1. After removal of 6 bases from V and 2 bases from J, the junction contained 5 bases not matched to a gene. Germline CDR1 MNHEY, CDR2 SVGAGI. The CDR3 is 14 amino acids.

The chain uses TRBV5-1 and TRBJ1-3, with D hard to call. Germline CDR1 is SGHRS and CDR2 is YFSETQ. Trimming removed 0 bases from V and 0 bases from J, with 10 bases in between. The CDR3 spans 16 residues. The CDR3 sequence is CASSLDSPRSGNTIYF. The CDR3 nucleotides read TGCGCCAGCAGCTTGGACAGCCCTCGCTCTGGAAACACCATATATTTT. Filled out from reference TRBV5-1 and TRBJ1-3, the complete variable domain reads KAGVTQTPRYLIKTRGQQVTLSCSPISGHRSVSWYQQTPGQGLQFLFEYFSETQRNKGNFPGRFSGRQFSNSRSEMNVSTLELGDSALYLCASSLDSPRSGNTIYFGEGSWLTVV.

The chain uses TRBV6-6 and TRBJ2-1, with TRBD2 matching 8 bases. Germline assignment: CDR1 MNHNY and CDR2 SVGAGI (reference sequence). J gave up 10 bases and V 1 base, and 3 bases lay outside the gene matches. This CDR3 spans 13 amino acids. CDR3 in amino acids: CASSYLGGREQFF. CDR3 DNA sequence: TGTGCCAGCAGTTACTTAGGCGGGAGGGAGCAGTTCTTC.

V is TRBV21-1 and J is TRBJ1-2; no DNA check was done on the table's D call, TRBD1. TRBV21-1 represents a pseudogene. This CDR3 comprises 16 residues. The CDR3: CASSNVRDRSSYGYTF. As DNA, the CDR3 is TGTGCCAGCAGCAATGTACGGGACAGGAGCTCGTATGGCTACACCTTC.

The genes are TRBV5-4 and TRBJ1-6; 8 bases map to TRBD1. This CDR3 region has 15 residues. Germline V CDR1 and CDR2: SGHNT, YYREEE (reference sequence). The V and J ends lost 4 bases and 3 bases, in that order; junction bases with no gene match: 3. CDR3 coding DNA: TGTGCCAGCAGCGGGGGACAGGACTATAATTCACCCCTCCACTTT. Encoded protein: CASSGGQDYNSPLHF.

This clone was seen just once. This chain joins TRBV3-1 (or the pseudogene TRBV3-2) and TRBJ1-6, with D unresolved. V gave up 6 bases and J gave up 10 bases, with 16 bases separating them. CDR3 length equals 14 residues. Germline CDR1 LGHDT, CDR2 YNNKEL (reference sequence). The CDR3, as DNA: TGTGCCAGCAGAGACCGGGGTTTGGTATCACCCCTCCACTTT. This codes for CASRDRGLVSPLHF.

The chain joins TRBV4-3 to TRBJ1-5, with 7 bases fitting TRBD1. The V segment lost 4 bases and the J segment 2 bases; nucleotides outside the gene matches: 2. The CDR3 covers 14 residues. CDR1 and CDR2 from the germline V gene are LGHNA and YSLEER. CDR3 bases: TGCGCCAGCAGCCTAACAGGGGGCAATCAGCCCCAGCATTTT. It translates to CASSLTGGNQPQHF.

This clone showed up just once. This chain links TRBV3-1 (or the pseudogene TRBV3-2) with TRBJ1-2, with 9 positions matching TRBD1. The CDR3 length is 15 residues. Germline V lookup: CDR1 LGHDT, CDR2 YNNKEL (reference sequence). Unmatched junction bases numbered 8, after V lost 3 bases and J lost 6 bases. DNA for the CDR3: TGTGCCAGCAGCCAGAGCGGACAGGGGAGAGATGGCTACACCTTC. Its translation is CASSQSGQGRDGYTF.

This clone was observed a single time. V gene TRBV27 combines with J gene TRBJ2-7, with D unresolved. The CDR3 spans 12 residues. V was clipped by 8 bases and J by 0 bases, with 8 bases between them. Germline V lookup: CDR1 MNHEY, CDR2 SMNVEV (reference sequence). The DNA of the CDR3 is TGTGCCAGCGGCCAGTTCTCCTACGAGCAGTACTTC. Its translation is CASGQFSYEQYF.